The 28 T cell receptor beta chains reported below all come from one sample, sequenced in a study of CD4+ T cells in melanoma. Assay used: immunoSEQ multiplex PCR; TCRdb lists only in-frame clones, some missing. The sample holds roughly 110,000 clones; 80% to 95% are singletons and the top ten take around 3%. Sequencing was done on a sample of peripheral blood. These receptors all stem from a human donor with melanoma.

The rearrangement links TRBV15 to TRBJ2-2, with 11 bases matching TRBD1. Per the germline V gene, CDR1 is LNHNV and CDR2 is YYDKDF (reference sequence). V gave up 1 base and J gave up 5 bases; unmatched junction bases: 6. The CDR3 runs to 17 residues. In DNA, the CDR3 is TGTGCCACCAGCAGAGGAGGGACAGGGGGATGGACCGGGGAGCTGTTTTTT. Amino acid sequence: CATSRGGTGGWTGELFF.

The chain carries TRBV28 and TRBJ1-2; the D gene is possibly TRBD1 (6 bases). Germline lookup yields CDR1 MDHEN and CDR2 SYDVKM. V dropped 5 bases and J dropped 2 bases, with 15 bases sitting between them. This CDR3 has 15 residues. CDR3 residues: CASSQSGGLNYGYTF. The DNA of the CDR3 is TGTGCCAGCAGTCAATCGGGGGGCCTGAACTATGGCTACACCTTC.

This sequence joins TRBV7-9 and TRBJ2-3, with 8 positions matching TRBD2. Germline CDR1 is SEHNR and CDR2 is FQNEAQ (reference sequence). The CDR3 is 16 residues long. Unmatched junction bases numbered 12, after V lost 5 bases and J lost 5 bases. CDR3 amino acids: CASSPGTRGGVDTQYF. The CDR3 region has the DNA TGTGCCAGCAGCCCCGGGACTAGGGGAGGGGTAGATACGCAGTATTTT. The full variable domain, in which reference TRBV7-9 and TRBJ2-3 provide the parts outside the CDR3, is DTGVSQNPRHKITKRGQNVTFRCDPISEHNRLYWYRQTLGQGPEFLTYFQNEAQLEKSRLLSDRFSAERPKGSFSTLEIQRTEQGDSAMYLCASSPGTRGGVDTQYFGPGTRLTVL.

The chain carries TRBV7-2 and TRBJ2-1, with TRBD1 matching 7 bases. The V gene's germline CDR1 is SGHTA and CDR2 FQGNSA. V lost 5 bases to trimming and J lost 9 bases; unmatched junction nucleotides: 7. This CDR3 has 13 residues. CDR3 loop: CASSPDRSGEQFF. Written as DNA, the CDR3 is TGTGCCAGCAGCCCGGACAGGTCGGGTGAGCAGTTCTTC.

In DNA form, the CDR3 reads TGTGCCAGTAGGAAGACTAGCGGGGGAATTAGCTCCTACAATGAGCAGTTCTTC. Its translation is CASRKTSGGISSYNEQFF. The V call is TRBV19, the J call TRBJ2-1, with TRBD2 matching over 12 bases. Looked up from germline, CDR1 is LNHDA and CDR2 is SQIVND (reference sequence). The CDR3 loop spans 18 amino acids. V lost 6 bases and J lost 0; bases outside the gene matches: 9.

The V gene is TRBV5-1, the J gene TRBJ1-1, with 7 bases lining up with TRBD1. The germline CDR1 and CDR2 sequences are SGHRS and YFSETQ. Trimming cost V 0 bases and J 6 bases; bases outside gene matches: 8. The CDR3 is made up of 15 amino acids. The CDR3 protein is CASSLGQGSAAEAFF. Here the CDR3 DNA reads TGCGCCAGCAGCTTGGGACAGGGTTCGGCGGCTGAAGCTTTCTTT.

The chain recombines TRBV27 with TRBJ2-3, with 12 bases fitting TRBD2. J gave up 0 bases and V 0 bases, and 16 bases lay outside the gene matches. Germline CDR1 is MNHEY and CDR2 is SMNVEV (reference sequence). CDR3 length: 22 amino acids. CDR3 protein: CASSLSPRLAGGNARSTDTQYF. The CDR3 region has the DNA TGTGCCAGCAGTTTATCCCCCCGGCTAGCGGGGGGGAACGCCAGGAGCACAGATACGCAGTATTTT.

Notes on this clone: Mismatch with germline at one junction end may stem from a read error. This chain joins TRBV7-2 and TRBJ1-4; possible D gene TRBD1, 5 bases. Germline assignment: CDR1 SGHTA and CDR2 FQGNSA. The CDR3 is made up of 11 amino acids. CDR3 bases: TGTGCCAGCAGCTCGGGGGACGTACCAAGATTT. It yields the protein CASSSGDVPRF. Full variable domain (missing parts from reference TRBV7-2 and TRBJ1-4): GAGVSQSPSNKVTEKGKDVELRCDPISGHTALYWYRQSLGQGLEFLIYFQGNSAPDKSGLPSDRFSAERTGGSVSTLTIQRTQQEDSAVYLCASSSGDVPRFGSGTQLSVL.

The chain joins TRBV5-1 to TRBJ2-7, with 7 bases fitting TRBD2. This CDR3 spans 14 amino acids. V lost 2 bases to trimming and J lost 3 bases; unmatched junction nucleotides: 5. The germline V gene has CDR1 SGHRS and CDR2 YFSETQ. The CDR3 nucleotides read TGCGCCAGCAGCTTTGCGGGAGAGAACTACGAGCAGTACTTC. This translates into CASSFAGENYEQYF.

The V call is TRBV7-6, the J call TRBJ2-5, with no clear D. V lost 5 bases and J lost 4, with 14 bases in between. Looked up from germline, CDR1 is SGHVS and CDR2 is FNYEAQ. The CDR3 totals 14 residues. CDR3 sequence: CASSPINGRETQYF. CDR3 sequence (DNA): TGTGCCAGCAGCCCAATTAACGGAAGAGAGACCCAGTACTTC.

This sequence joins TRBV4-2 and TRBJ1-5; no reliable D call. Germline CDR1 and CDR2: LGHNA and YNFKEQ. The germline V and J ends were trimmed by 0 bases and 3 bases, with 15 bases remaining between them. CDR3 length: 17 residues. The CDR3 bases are TGTGCCAGCAGCCAAGAAACTATAGAGCCGCTCAATCAGCCCCAGCATTTT. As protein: CASSQETIEPLNQPQHF.

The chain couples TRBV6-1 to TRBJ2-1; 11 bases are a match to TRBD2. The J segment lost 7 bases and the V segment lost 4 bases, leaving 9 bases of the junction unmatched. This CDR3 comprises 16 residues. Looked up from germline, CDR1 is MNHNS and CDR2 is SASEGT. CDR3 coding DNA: TGTGCCAGCAGTGCCCTTAGCGGGGGGGCCGGGAATGAGCAGTTCTTC. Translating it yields CASSALSGGAGNEQFF.

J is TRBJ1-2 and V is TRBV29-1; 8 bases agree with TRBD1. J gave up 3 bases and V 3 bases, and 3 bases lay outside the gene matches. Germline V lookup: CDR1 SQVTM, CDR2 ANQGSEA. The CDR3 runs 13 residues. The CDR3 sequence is CSVEGQDYYGYTF. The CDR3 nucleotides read TGCAGCGTTGAGGGACAGGATTACTATGGCTACACCTTC.

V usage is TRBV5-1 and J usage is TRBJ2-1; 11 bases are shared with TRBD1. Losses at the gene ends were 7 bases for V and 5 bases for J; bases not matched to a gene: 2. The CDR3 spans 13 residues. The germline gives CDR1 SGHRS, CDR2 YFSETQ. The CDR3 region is CASGDRGDNEQFF. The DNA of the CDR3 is TGCGCCAGCGGGGACAGGGGGGACAATGAGCAGTTCTTC.

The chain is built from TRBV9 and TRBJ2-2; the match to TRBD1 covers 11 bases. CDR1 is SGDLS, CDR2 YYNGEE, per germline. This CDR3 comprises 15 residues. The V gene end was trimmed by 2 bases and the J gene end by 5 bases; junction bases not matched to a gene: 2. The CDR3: CASSVGQGATGELFF. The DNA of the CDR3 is TGTGCCAGCAGCGTTGGACAGGGGGCAACCGGGGAGCTGTTTTTT.

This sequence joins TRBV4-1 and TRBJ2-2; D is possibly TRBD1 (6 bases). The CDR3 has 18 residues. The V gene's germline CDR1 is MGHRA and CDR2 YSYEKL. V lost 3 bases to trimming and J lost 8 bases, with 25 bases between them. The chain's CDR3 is CASSQANAPQLGQGELFF. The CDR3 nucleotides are TGCGCCAGCAGCCAGGCCAATGCCCCTCAACTAGGACAGGGGGAGCTGTTTTTT.

The CDR3: CATMTGQVNSPLHF. CDR3 in DNA: TGTGCCACCATGACGGGACAGGTTAATTCACCCCTCCACTTT. J is TRBJ1-6 and V is TRBV27, with 8 bases identical to TRBD1. There are 14 residues in the CDR3. The V gene's germline CDR1 is MNHEY and CDR2 SMNVEV (reference sequence). The V segment lost 10 bases and the J segment 6 bases; nucleotides outside the gene matches: 8.

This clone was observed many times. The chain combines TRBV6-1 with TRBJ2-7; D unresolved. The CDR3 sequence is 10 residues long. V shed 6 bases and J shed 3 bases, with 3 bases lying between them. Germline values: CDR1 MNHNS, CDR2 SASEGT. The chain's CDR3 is CASRLYEQYF. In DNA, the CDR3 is TGTGCCAGCAGACTCTACGAGCAGTACTTC.

The CDR3 sequence: CASSIDSGGSTDTQYF. The CDR3 bases are TGTGCCAGTAGTATAGATAGCGGGGGTAGCACAGATACGCAGTATTTT. The chain recombines TRBV19 with TRBJ2-3; 9 nucleotides agree with TRBD2. This CDR3 contains 16 residues. Trimming cost V 0 bases and J 0 bases; bases outside gene matches: 1. Germline V lookup: CDR1 LNHDA, CDR2 SQIVND (reference sequence). The complete variable domain, with remaining parts taken from reference TRBV19 and TRBJ2-3, reads DGGITQSPKYLFRKEGQNVTLSCEQNLNHDAMYWYRQDPGQGLRLIYYSQIVNDFQKGDIAEGYSVSREKKESFPLTVTSAQKNPTAFYLCASSIDSGGSTDTQYFGPGTRLTVL.

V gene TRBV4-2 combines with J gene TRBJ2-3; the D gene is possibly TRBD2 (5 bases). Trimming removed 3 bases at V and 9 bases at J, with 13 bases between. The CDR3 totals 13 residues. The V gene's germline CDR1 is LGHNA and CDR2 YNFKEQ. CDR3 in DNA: TGTGCCAGCAGCCATCGCCCTGGGGAGACGCAGTATTTT. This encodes CASSHRPGETQYF.

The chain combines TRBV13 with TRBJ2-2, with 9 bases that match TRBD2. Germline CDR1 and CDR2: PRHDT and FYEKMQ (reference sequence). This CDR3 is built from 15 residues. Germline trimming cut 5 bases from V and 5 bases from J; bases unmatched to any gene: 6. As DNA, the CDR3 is TGTGCCAGCAGCCGCGGGGGGGCAGGGACCGGGGAGCTGTTTTTT. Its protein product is CASSRGGAGTGELFF.

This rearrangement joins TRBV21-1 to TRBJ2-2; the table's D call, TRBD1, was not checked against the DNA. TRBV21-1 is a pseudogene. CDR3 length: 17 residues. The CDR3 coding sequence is TGTGCCAGCAGCAAAGTACTACAGGGGGCTGACACCGGGGAGCTGTTTTTT. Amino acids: CASSKVLQGADTGELFF.

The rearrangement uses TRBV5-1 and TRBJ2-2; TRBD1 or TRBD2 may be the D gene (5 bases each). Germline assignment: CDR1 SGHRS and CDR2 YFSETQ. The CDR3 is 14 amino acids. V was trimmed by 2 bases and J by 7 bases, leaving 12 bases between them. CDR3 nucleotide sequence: TGCGCCAGCAGCTTTACCAGGGAGAGCGGGGAGCTGTTTTTT. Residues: CASSFTRESGELFF.

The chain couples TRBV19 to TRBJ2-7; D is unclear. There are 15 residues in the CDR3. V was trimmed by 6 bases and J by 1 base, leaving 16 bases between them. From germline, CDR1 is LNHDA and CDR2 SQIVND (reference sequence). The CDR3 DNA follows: TGTGCCAGTAGCACTTACCTGTCCCGATCCTACGAGCAGTACTTC. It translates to CASSTYLSRSYEQYF.

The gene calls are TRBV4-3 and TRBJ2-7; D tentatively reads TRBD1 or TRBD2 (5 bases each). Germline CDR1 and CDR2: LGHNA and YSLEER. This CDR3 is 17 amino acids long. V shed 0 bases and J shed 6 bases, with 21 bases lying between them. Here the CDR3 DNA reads TGCGCCAGCAGCCAAGAGGCGGGTCGGCTAGGGACCTTCGAGCAGTACTTC. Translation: CASSQEAGRLGTFEQYF.

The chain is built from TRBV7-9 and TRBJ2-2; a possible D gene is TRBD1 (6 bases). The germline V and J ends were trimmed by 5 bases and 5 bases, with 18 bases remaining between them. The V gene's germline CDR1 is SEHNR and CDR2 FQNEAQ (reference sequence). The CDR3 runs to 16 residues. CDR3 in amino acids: CASSQVTGAETGELFF. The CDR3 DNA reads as TGTGCCAGCAGCCAGGTGACAGGTGCCGAGACCGGGGAGCTGTTTTTT.

The CDR3 DNA is TGCGCCAGCAGCTTGGGACAAGTGTACTCTGGAAACACCATATATTTT. Encoded protein: CASSLGQVYSGNTIYF. The chain links TRBV5-1 to TRBJ1-3; D is unclear. V was cut by 0 bases and J by 0 bases, with 10 bases left in between. The CDR3 has 16 amino acids. Germline CDR1 and CDR2: SGHRS and YFSETQ.

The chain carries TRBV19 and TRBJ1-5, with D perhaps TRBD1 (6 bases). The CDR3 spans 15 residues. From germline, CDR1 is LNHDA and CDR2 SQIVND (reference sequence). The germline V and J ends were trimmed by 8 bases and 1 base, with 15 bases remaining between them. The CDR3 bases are TGTGCCAGTGAGACAGGTATCTCGAGCAATCAGCCCCAGCATTTT. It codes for CASETGISSNQPQHF.